The 19 T cell receptor beta chains listed next were all sequenced from one sample in a study of blood T cell repertoires in COVID-19 (dated by TCRdb to 2020 to 2022). To prepare the library, the immunoSEQ multiplex PCR assay was applied. The table was pulled from immuneACCESS by TCRdb, which kept in-frame rearrangements only. Such tables lose some clones; where checked, under half of the loss comes from unresolved V genes, and the rest has no known cause. This sample gives 200,000 to 300,000 clones in total; roughly 86% of them show up just once. The ten biggest clones cover 5.5% to 6.5% of the sample. Material for sequencing was peripheral blood. Every receptor here comes from a woman aged 80 or older with COVID-19, enrolled during active disease.

The chain recombines TRBV28 with TRBJ2-2, with TRBD2 matching over 7 bases. The CDR3 contains 12 residues. The ends lost 6 bases at V and 7 bases at J; junction bases unmatched: 2. Per germline, CDR1 MDHEN and CDR2 SYDVKM. The CDR3 is CASSSGGGELFF. The CDR3 DNA reads TGTGCCAGCAGCTCGGGGGGCGGGGAGCTGTTTTTT.

CDR3 sequence (DNA): TGTGCCAGCAGTACACTAGCGGCCCTCGAGACCCAGTACTTC. Translation: CASSTLAALETQYF. V is TRBV25-1 and J is TRBJ2-5, with TRBD2 matching over 8 bases. CDR1 is MGHDK, CDR2 SYGVNS, per germline. The trim removed 5 bases at V and 5 bases at J, leaving 7 bases unmatched. This CDR3 has 14 residues.

This chain uses TRBV18 with TRBJ2-7; 7 positions agree with TRBD2. CDR3 length equals 15 residues. Germline CDR1 and CDR2: KGHSH and LQKENI. With V trimmed by 0 bases and J by 0 bases, 2 bases remained unmatched. For the CDR3, the DNA is TGTGCCAGCTCACCACCGGGGGGGAGCTCCTACGAGCAGTACTTC. Translated: CASSPPGGSSYEQYF.

The chain is built from TRBV5-1 and TRBJ2-3, with D possibly TRBD2 on 5 matching bases. The CDR3 sequence is 14 residues long. Germline V CDR1 and CDR2: SGHRS, YFSETQ. Trimming shortened V by 4 bases and J by 4 bases, and 13 bases separated the two germline ends. DNA for the CDR3: TGCGCCAGCAGCAAAGCGGACTCCTCAGATACGCAGTATTTT. It yields the protein CASSKADSSDTQYF.

DNA of the CDR3: TGTGCCAGCAGCCAAGACAGGTCTGCGGGGGGTCAAGAGACCCAGTACTTC. It encodes CASSQDRSAGGQETQYF. The V and J genes are TRBV4-2 and TRBJ2-5, with 8 bases lining up with TRBD2. The CDR3 spans 17 residues. Germline V gene lookup returns CDR1 LGHNA and CDR2 YNFKEQ. J was trimmed by 2 bases and V by 0 bases; bases with no gene match: 8.

The genes are TRBV11-1 and TRBJ2-5; D possibly corresponds to TRBD1 (5 bases). Germline V gives CDR1 SGHAT, CDR2 FQDESV (reference sequence). V was trimmed by 1 base and J by 0 bases, leaving 6 bases between them. This CDR3 is built from 14 residues. The DNA for the CDR3 is TGTGCCAGCAGCTTAGACAGGTACCAAGAGACCCAGTACTTC. Translated, it gives CASSLDRYQETQYF. Full variable domain (rest looked up from reference TRBV11-1 and TRBJ2-5): EAEVAQSPRYKITEKSQAVAFWCDPISGHATLYWYRQILGQGPELLVQFQDESVVDDSQLPKDRFSAERLKGVDSTLKIQPAELGDSAMYLCASSLDRYQETQYFGPGTRLLVL.

The rearrangement joins TRBV28 to TRBJ2-1, with TRBD2 matching 7 bases. V gave up 4 bases and J gave up 5 bases; unmatched junction bases: 2. CDR1 is MDHEN and CDR2 is SYDVKM in the germline V gene. This CDR3 region has 13 residues. The CDR3: CASSYGGNNEQFF. Written as DNA, the CDR3 is TGTGCCAGCAGTTACGGGGGGAACAATGAGCAGTTCTTC.

The chain carries TRBV19 and TRBJ1-2, with D uncertain. The length of the CDR3 is 12 residues. CDR1 and CDR2 (germline): LNHDA, SQIVND (reference sequence). V lost 7 bases, J lost 4 bases, and 10 bases lay in between. CDR3 coding DNA: TGTGCCAGTACCCCGGTTGGCTATGGCTACACCTTC. Translated, it gives CASTPVGYGYTF.

The sample holds a few counts of this clone. The J gene is TRBJ1-2, the V gene TRBV21-1; the D call in the table, TRBD1, was not verified against the DNA. TRBV21-1 is assigned pseudogene status. CDR3 size: 16 residues. CDR3 in amino acids: CASSTRSTGSNYGYTF. The CDR3 nucleotides read TGTGCCAGCAGCACCCGGTCGACAGGGTCGAACTATGGCTACACCTTC.

This rearrangement joins TRBV5-1 to TRBJ2-5; 10 bases fit TRBD1. Trimming removed 5 bases from V and 7 bases from J; junction bases left unmatched: 8. Germline V gives CDR1 SGHRS, CDR2 YFSETQ. The CDR3 loop spans 14 amino acids. CDR3 protein: CASSSGQGGTTQYF. CDR3 nucleotides: TGCGCCAGCAGTTCTGGACAGGGGGGTACGACCCAGTACTTC.

The chain is built from TRBV6-1 and TRBJ2-5; TRBD2 matches at 8 bases. With 2 bases clipped from V and 5 bases from J, the junction kept 10 bases outside the gene matches. Germline V gene sequence: CDR1 MNHNS, CDR2 SASEGT. This CDR3 has 16 amino acids. The CDR3 sequence is CASSEFYGTSRETQYF. The CDR3 nucleotides are TGTGCCAGCAGTGAATTTTACGGGACTAGTAGGGAGACCCAGTACTTC.

This sequence joins TRBV7-2 and TRBJ2-1; 7 bases are a match to TRBD1. This CDR3 has 14 amino acids. CDR1 and CDR2 from the germline V gene are SGHTA and FQGNSA. The trim removed 0 bases at V and 9 bases at J, leaving 5 bases unmatched. The CDR3 sequence is CASSLALRTGEQFF. DNA of the CDR3: TGTGCCAGCAGCTTAGCGCTCCGGACAGGTGAGCAGTTCTTC.

The chain has TRBV7-2 and TRBJ1-2, with 9 bases lining up with TRBD1. The V and J ends lost 5 bases and 4 bases, in that order; junction bases with no gene match: 8. The CDR3 consists of 15 residues. The germline V gene encodes CDR1 SGHTA and CDR2 FQGNSA. Here the CDR3 reads CASSQEGTGIYGYTF. The CDR3, as DNA: TGTGCCAGCAGCCAGGAGGGGACAGGGATCTATGGCTACACCTTC.

The gene calls are TRBV28 and TRBJ1-4, with TRBD1 matching over 7 bases. Germline V gene sequence: CDR1 MDHEN, CDR2 SYDVKM. V gave up 2 bases and J gave up 7 bases; unmatched junction bases: 4. The CDR3 consists of 14 residues. In DNA form, the CDR3 reads TGTGCCAGCAGTTTAGGAGGGACAGTTGAAAAACTGTTTTTT. Encoded protein: CASSLGGTVEKLFF.

V is TRBV15 and J is TRBJ1-1, with D unresolved. V gave up 1 base and J gave up 0 bases, with 12 bases separating them. CDR3 length: 16 amino acids. CDR1 and CDR2 (germline): LNHNV, YYDKDF (reference sequence). The CDR3 reads CATSRAHPDMNTEAFF. In DNA, the CDR3 is TGTGCCACCAGCAGAGCTCACCCAGACATGAACACTGAAGCTTTCTTT.

The rearrangement uses TRBV3-1 (or the pseudogene TRBV3-2) and TRBJ2-2; TRBD2 matches 8 bases. In germline, CDR1 is LGHDT, CDR2 YNNKEL (reference sequence). CDR3 size: 21 residues. V lost 0 bases to trimming and J lost 0 bases; unmatched junction nucleotides: 15. CDR3: CASSQDHPRPGGASNTGELFF. DNA for the CDR3: TGTGCCAGCAGCCAAGACCACCCTCGGCCCGGGGGGGCATCGAACACCGGGGAGCTGTTTTTT.

The genes are TRBV30 and TRBJ1-5; D gene ambiguous. The CDR3 covers 15 residues. Germline CDR1 GTSNPN, CDR2 SVGIG (reference sequence). Deletions cut 4 bases from V and 0 bases from J, with 13 bases between. The CDR3 here is CAWTGGLDSNQPQHF. The CDR3, as DNA: TGTGCCTGGACAGGTGGGCTCGATAGCAATCAGCCCCAGCATTTT.

V usage is TRBV6-5 and J usage is TRBJ1-6, with TRBD1 matching 8 bases. This CDR3 is 15 amino acids long. The ends lost 2 bases at V and 7 bases at J; junction bases unmatched: 4. Germline assignment: CDR1 MNHEY and CDR2 SVGAGI. The CDR3 is CASSYATGDNSPLHF. The CDR3 DNA follows: TGTGCCAGCAGTTACGCGACAGGGGACAATTCACCCCTCCACTTT.

This clone showed up just once. The V call is TRBV7-3, the J call TRBJ2-7, with 7 bases lining up with TRBD1. CDR1 SGHTA and CDR2 FQGTGA come from the germline V gene. This CDR3 has 18 residues. V trimming: 1 base; J trimming: 0 bases; junction bases outside the gene matches: 12. The CDR3 protein is CASSLRDSPFPASYEQYF. DNA for the CDR3: TGTGCCAGCAGCTTAAGGGACAGCCCTTTCCCAGCCTCCTACGAGCAGTACTTC. The full variable domain, with the rest looked up from reference TRBV7-3 and TRBJ2-7, is GAGVSQTPSNKVTEKGKYVELRCDPISGHTALYWYRQSLGQGPEFLIYFQGTGAADDSGLPNDRFFAVRPEGSVSTLKIQRTERGDSAVYLCASSLRDSPFPASYEQYFGPGTRLTVT.